This T cell receptor (beta chain) came from a study of shared clonotypes between healthy human individuals. V gave up 4 bases and J gave up 5 bases, with 10 bases separating them. Germline assignment: CDR1 SGDLS and CDR2 YYNGEE. The CDR3 has 13 residues. Clones were read by immunoSEQ multiplex PCR, and TCRdb kept only the in-frame ones, dropping some. Of about 1.5 million clones in the sample, under 99% were seen once. The receptor was derived from a man younger than 40 in good health. Material: naive CD4+ T cells sorted from blood. Subset of the sample: CD45RA+ positively selected. The chain combines TRBV9 with TRBJ1-5; D is ambiguous. Here the CDR3 reads CASSPEYDQPQHF. The CDR3 region has the DNA TGTGCCAGCAGCCCCGAATACGATCAGCCCCAGCATTTT.